The present entry profiles one T cell receptor beta chain with its context. The sample is drawn from a study of blood T cells in healthy people across ages. The CDR3 is 14 residues long. Trimming removed 1 base from V and 8 bases from J, with 14 bases in between. Combining a sample-barcoded 5' primer with a J-beta primer mix, a second PCR ran for 7 to 11 cycles. TCRdb called the 5' RACE reads again in MiXCR, with one record for every CDR3 protein. The sample holds about 1.5 million distinct CDR3 sequences, 42% seen once. Specimen: blood. The source is a woman between 18 and 29 years old in good health. V usage is TRBV12-3 or TRBV12-4 and J usage is TRBJ1-1; D not certain. The CDR3 region is CASSLGGPFGEAFF. DNA for the CDR3: TGTGCCAGCAGTTTAGGAGGACCCTTTGGGGAAGCTTTCTTT.